These T cell receptor beta chains were read from a single sample in a study of OX40 agonist ivuxolimab in advanced cancers. The assay was immunoSEQ multiplex PCR, and TCRdb's table has in-frame clones only and misses some. The table has around 65,000 clones, nearly 90% seen once. The sample here was CD4+ or CD8+ T cells sorted from blood, taken in a trial of the OX40 agonist ivuxolimab. These receptor sequences come from an adult with an advanced solid tumor such as melanoma, head and neck, liver or kidney cancer. Each CDR3 is given with its conserved first and last residue. The D gene is left open where the match is weak. The size of a clone is reported for some rows only, either as once, few or many, or as a class for expanded clones.

TRBD1,16,NA,TRBJ1-3,TRBV7-2,CASSQGQADSGNTIYF,TGTGCCAGCAGCCAAGGACAGGCAGACTCTGGAAACACCATATATTTT
TRBD1,13,NA,TRBJ1-2,TRBV9,CASSYTGAYGYTF,TGTGCCAGCAGCTATACAGGGGCCTATGGCTACACCTTC
TRBD2,15,NA,TRBJ2-3,TRBV7-3,CASSLTSGRTDTQYF,TGTGCCAGCAGCTTAACTAGCGGGAGAACAGATACGCAGTATTTT
TRBD2,16,NA,TRBJ2-7,TRBV28,CASRPRTRIGVYEQYF,TGTGCCAGCAGGCCTAGGACTAGAATCGGCGTTTACGAGCAGTACTTC
NA,14,NA,TRBJ2-1,TRBV7-9,CASSPTGFYNEQFF,TGTGCCAGCAGCCCGACGGGGTTCTACAATGAGCAGTTCTTC
NA,15,NA,TRBJ2-6,TRBV6-5,CASSYSNSGANVLTF,TGTGCCAGCAGTTACTCGAACTCTGGGGCCAACGTCCTGACTTTC
NA,11,NA,TRBJ1-1,TRBV28,CASTYGRGAFF,TGTGCCAGCACCTATGGGAGGGGAGCTTTCTTT
TRBD2,14,NA,TRBJ2-7,TRBV19,CASTGAGGPGEQYF,TGTGCCAGTACGGGAGCGGGAGGCCCCGGCGAGCAGTACTTC
NA,14,NA,TRBJ1-2,TRBV7-3,CASSPDGTNYGYTF,TGTGCCAGCAGCCCAGACGGAACTAACTATGGCTACACCTTC
NA,14,NA,TRBJ1-1,TRBV5-4,CASSLGGQGPEAFF,TGTGCCAGCAGCTTGGGGGGTCAAGGGCCTGAAGCTTTCTTT
TRBD1,17,NA,TRBJ1-2,TRBV28,CASTSGGTLGELYGYTF,TGTGCCAGCACTTCAGGGGGGACATTGGGCGAGCTCTATGGCTACACCTTC
NA,15,NA,TRBJ1-5,TRBV4-3,CASSQEGDGNQPQHF,TGCGCCAGCAGCCAAGAGGGGGACGGCAATCAGCCCCAGCATTTT
NA,10,NA,TRBJ1-1,TRBV29-1,CRAENTEAFF,TGCAGGGCTGAAAACACTGAAGCTTTCTTT
TRBD1,18,NA,TRBJ2-2,TRBV4-1,CASSQDDRGLSLTGELFF,TGCGCCAGCAGCCAAGATGACAGGGGTTTGAGTCTCACCGGGGAGCTGTTTTTT
TRBD2,15,NA,TRBJ2-1,TRBV10-1,CASSPPGLAINEQFF,TGCGCCAGCAGCCCACCGGGACTAGCGATCAATGAGCAGTTCTTC
TRBD2,15,NA,TRBJ2-1,TRBV11-3,CASSLDLTSANEQFF,TGTGCCAGCAGCTTAGATTTGACTAGCGCCAATGAGCAGTTCTTC
TRBD1,16,NA,TRBJ2-6,TRBV7-8,CASSLVTGGGANVLTF,TGTGCCAGCAGCTTAGTTACAGGGGGCGGGGCCAACGTCCTGACTTTC
NA,17,few,TRBJ1-5,TRBV18,CASSPGTGPLLGQPQHF,TGTGCCAGCTCACCCGGGACCGGGCCATTGTTGGGTCAGCCCCAGCATTTT
NA,15,NA,TRBJ2-3,TRBV28,CASSIGGAGADTQYF,TGTGCCAGCAGTATAGGGGGGGCCGGCGCAGATACGCAGTATTTT
TRBD2,14,NA,TRBJ2-7,TRBV6-6,CASSLSGGAYEQYF,TGTGCCAGCAGCCTATCGGGGGGTGCCTACGAGCAGTACTTC
NA,15,NA,TRBJ2-2,TRBV5-4,CASSPDWVGTGELFF,TGTGCCAGCAGCCCGGACTGGGTCGGCACCGGGGAGCTGTTTTTT
NA,15,NA,TRBJ2-1,TRBV6-5,CASSALDRSYNEQFF,TGTGCCAGCAGTGCCCTCGACAGGTCCTACAATGAGCAGTTCTTC
TRBD1,14,once,TRBJ1-1,TRBV6-1,CASSLGQGVPEAFF,TGTGCCAGCAGCCTCGGACAGGGGGTCCCTGAAGCTTTCTTT
NA,13,NA,TRBJ1-6,TRBV6-5,CASSYDLNSPLHF,TGTGCCAGCAGTTATGACCTTAATTCACCCCTCCACTTT
TRBD1,14,NA,TRBJ1-2,TRBV7-3,CASSSTGQDYGYTF,TGTGCCAGCAGCTCCACGGGACAGGACTATGGCTACACCTTC
NA,16,NA,TRBJ1-2,TRBV6-5,CASSYSGVVMDYGYTF,TGTGCCAGCAGTTACTCAGGGGTCGTAATGGACTATGGCTACACCTTC
NA,18,NA,TRBJ1-4,TRBV27,CASSSTGTLVATNEKLFF,TGTGCCAGCAGCTCGACCGGGACACTAGTTGCAACTAATGAAAAACTGTTTTTT
NA,14,NA,TRBJ1-2,TRBV28,CASSLPQGVYGYTF,TGTGCCAGCAGTTTACCACAAGGGGTTTATGGCTACACCTTC
TRBD1,13,NA,TRBJ1-4,TRBV2,CASRDREYEKLFF,TGTGCCAGCAGGGACAGGGAGTACGAAAAACTGTTTTTT